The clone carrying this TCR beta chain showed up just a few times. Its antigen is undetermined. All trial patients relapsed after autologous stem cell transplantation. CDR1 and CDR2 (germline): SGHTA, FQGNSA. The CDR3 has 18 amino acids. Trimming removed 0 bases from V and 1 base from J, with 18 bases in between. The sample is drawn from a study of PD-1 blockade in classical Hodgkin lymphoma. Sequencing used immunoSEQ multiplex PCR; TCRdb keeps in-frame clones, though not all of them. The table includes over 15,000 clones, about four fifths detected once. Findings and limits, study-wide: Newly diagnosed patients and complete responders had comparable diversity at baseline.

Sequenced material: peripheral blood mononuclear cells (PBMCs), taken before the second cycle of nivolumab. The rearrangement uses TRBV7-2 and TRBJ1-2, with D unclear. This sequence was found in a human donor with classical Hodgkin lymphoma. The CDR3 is CASSLAQIRVRFNYGYTF. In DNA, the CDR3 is TGTGCCAGCAGCTTAGCGCAAATCCGGGTGCGTTTTAACTATGGCTACACCTTC. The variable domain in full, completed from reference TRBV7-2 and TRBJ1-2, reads GAGVSQSPSNKVTEKGKDVELRCDPISGHTALYWYRQSLGQGLEFLIYFQGNSAPDKSGLPSDRFSAERTGGSVSTLTIQRTQQEDSAVYLCASSLAQIRVRFNYGYTFGSGTRLTVV.